This TCR beta chain was sequenced for a study of blood T cell repertoires in COVID-19. For the study at large: The United States, Italy and Spain supplied acute and convalescent COVID-19 samples. T cells, B-cell-depleted T cells, or PBMCs provided the cDNA or gDNA that served as material.

The CDR3 is made up of 14 amino acids. The V end lost 7 bases, the J end lost 0 bases, and 12 bases lay between the germline ends. Germline CDR1 LNHDA, CDR2 SQIVND (reference sequence). Measured with immunoSEQ multiplex PCR; TCRdb has only the in-frame clones, and not every one. The sample includes around 30,000 clones, approximately 90% of them seen just once. The sample comprised peripheral blood. This receptor was obtained from a man aged 50-59 years with active or convalescent COVID-19. This rearrangement joins TRBV19 to TRBJ1-2; TRBD1 is a possible D gene (5 bases). The DNA of the CDR3 is TGTGCCAGTACCCGGGACTCAGCTAACTATGGCTACACCTTC. Amino acid sequence: CASTRDSANYGYTF.